In its sample, the clone carrying this TCR beta chain was seen a few times. V lost 5 bases, J lost 4 bases, and 4 bases stayed unmatched. The CDR3 sequence is 15 residues long. CDR1 SNHLY and CDR2 FYNNEI come from the germline V gene. Clones were sequenced by immunoSEQ multiplex PCR, and TCRdb holds only the in-frame ones, with some missing. The sample lists more than 45,000 clones; roughly 90% were seen once. The data belong to a study of T cell changes during pregnancy in multiple sclerosis. The source is a female donor with multiple sclerosis, enrolled in a pregnancy study. The chain has TRBV2 and TRBJ2-3; 12 positions agree with TRBD2. Sequencing used CD4+ T cells from peripheral blood mononuclear cells, obtained after pregnancy. The CDR3 DNA is TGTGCCAGCAGTCCTGGACTAGCGGGGCCAGATACGCAGTATTTT. Translating it yields CASSPGLAGPDTQYF.